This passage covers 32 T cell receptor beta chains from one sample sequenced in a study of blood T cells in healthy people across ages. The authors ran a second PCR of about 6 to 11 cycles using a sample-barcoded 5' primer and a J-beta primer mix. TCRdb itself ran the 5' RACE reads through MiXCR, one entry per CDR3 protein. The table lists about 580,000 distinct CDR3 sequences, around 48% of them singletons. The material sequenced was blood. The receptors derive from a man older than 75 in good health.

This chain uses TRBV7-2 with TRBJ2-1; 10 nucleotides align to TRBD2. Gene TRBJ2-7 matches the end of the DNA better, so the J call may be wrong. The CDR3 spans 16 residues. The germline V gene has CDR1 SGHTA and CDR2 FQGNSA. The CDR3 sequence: CASSLQSGGAYNEQYF. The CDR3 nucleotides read TGTGCCAGCAGCTTACAAAGCGGGGGGGCCTACAATGAGCAGTACTTC.

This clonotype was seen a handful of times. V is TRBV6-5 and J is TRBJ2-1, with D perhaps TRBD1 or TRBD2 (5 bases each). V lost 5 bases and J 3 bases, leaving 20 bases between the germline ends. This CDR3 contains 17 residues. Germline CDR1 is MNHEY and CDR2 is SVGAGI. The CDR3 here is CASSTTATAGSYNEQFF. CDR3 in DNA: TGTGCCAGCAGTACTACCGCCACGGCAGGGAGCTACAATGAGCAGTTCTTC.

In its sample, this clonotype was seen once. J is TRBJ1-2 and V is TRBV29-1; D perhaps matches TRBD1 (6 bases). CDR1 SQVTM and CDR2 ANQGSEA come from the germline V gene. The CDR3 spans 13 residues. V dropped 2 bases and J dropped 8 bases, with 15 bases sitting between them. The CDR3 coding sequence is TGCAGCGTTGAACTCAGGGGTTCCCGAGGCTACACCTTC. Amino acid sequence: CSVELRGSRGYTF. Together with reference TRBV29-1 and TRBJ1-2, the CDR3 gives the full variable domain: SAVISQKPSRDICQRGTSLTIQCQVDSQVTMMFWYRQQPGQSLTLIATANQGSEATYESGFVIDKFPISRPNLTFSTLTVSNMSPEDSSIYLCSVELRGSRGYTFGSGTRLTVV.

CDR3 residues: CSVSSRDRGSYEQYF. DNA of the CDR3: TGCAGCGTATCTTCCCGGGACAGGGGTTCCTACGAGCAGTACTTC. This chain links TRBV29-1 with TRBJ2-7; 10 bases agree with TRBD1. V lost 6 bases to trimming and J lost 1 base; unmatched junction nucleotides: 9. CDR3 length equals 15 residues. The germline V gene encodes CDR1 SQVTM and CDR2 ANQGSEA.

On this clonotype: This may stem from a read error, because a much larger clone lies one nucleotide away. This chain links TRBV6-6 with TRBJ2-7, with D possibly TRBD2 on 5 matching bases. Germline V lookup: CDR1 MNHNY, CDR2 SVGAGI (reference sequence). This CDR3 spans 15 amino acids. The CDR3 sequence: CAGSYPTGNSYEQYF. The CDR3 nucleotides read TGTGCCGGCAGTTACCCAACGGGAAATTCCTACGAGCAGTACTTC.

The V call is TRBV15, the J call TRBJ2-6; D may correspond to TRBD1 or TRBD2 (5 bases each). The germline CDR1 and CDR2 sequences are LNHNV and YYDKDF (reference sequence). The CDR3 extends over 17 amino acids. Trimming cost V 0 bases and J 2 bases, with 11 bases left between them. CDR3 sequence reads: CATSRDSLGAGANVLTF. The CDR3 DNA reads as TGTGCCACCAGCAGAGATTCCTTGGGGGCTGGGGCCAACGTCCTGACTTTC.

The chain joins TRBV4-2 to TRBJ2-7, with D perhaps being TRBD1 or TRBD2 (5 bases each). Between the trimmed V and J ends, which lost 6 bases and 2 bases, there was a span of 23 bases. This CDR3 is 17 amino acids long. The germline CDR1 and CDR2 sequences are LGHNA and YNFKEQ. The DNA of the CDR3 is TGTGCCAGCAGTAGAAGCCAAGGACCCGGGGCCCCCTACGAGCAGTACTTC. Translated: CASSRSQGPGAPYEQYF.

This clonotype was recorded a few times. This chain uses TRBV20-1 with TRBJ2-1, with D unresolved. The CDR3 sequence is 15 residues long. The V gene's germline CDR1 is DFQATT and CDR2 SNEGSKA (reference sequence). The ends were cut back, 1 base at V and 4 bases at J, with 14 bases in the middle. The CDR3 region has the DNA TGCAGTGCTAGAGTGGCGGAGTCTTCGTACAATGAGCAGTTCTTC. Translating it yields CSARVAESSYNEQFF.

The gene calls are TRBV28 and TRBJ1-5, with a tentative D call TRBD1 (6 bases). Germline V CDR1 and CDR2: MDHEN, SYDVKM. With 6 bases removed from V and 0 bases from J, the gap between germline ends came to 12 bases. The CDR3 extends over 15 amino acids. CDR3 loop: CASRGGAFSNQPQHF. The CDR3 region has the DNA TGTGCCAGCAGGGGGGGGGCCTTTAGCAATCAGCCCCAGCATTTT.

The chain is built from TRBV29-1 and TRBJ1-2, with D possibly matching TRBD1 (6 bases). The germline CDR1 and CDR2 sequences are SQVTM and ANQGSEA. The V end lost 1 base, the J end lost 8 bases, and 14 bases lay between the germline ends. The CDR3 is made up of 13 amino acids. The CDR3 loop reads CSVEVRGSRGYTF. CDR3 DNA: TGCAGCGTTGAAGTCAGGGGTTCCCGAGGCTACACCTTC. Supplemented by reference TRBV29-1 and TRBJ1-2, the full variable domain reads SAVISQKPSRDICQRGTSLTIQCQVDSQVTMMFWYRQQPGQSLTLIATANQGSEATYESGFVIDKFPISRPNLTFSTLTVSNMSPEDSSIYLCSVEVRGSRGYTFGSGTRLTVV.

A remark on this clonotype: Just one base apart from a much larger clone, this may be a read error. CDR3 DNA: TGCAGCGTTGCTCCGGTCAGCTCCTACGAGCAGTACTTC. Encoded protein: CSVAPVSSYEQYF. This chain uses TRBV29-1 with TRBJ2-7, with D uncertain. Germline V gene lookup returns CDR1 SQVTM and CDR2 ANQGSEA. V was pared by 4 bases and J by 0 bases, with 10 bases between. The CDR3 extends over 13 amino acids.

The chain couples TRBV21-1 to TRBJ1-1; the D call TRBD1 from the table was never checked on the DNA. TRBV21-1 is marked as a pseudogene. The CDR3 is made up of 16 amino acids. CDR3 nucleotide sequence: TGTGCCAGCAAGAACTGGACAGGGAAAAAGAACGCTGAAGCTTTCTTT. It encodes CASKNWTGKKNAEAFF.

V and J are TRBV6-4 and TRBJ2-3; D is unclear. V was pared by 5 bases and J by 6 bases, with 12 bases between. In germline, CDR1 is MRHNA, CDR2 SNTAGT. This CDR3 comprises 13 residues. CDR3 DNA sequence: TGTGCCAGCAGTAACCAGCCGTGGGATACGCAGTATTTT. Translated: CASSNQPWDTQYF.

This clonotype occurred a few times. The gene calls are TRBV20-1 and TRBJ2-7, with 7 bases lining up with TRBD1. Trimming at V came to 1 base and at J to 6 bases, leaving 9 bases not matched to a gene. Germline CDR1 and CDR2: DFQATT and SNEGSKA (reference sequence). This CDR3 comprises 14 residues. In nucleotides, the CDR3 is TGCAGTGCTAGAGGGCAGGGGGTAATGGGCGAGCAGTACTTC. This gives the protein CSARGQGVMGEQYF.

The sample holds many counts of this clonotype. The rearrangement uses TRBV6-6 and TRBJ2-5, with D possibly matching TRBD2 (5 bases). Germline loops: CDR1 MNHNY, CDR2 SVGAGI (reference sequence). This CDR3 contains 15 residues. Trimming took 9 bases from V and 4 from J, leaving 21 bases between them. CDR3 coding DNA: TGTGCCAGTGGGGTCATCATGGGCGCGGGAGAGACCCAGTACTTC. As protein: CASGVIMGAGETQYF.

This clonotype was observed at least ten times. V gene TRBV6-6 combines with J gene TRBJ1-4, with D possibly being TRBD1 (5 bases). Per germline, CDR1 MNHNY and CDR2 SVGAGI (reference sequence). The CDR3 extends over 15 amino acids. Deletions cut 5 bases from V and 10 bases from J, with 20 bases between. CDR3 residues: CASSPTTPDSGKLFF. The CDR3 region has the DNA TGTGCCAGCAGTCCTACCACTCCCGACAGCGGAAAACTGTTTTTT.

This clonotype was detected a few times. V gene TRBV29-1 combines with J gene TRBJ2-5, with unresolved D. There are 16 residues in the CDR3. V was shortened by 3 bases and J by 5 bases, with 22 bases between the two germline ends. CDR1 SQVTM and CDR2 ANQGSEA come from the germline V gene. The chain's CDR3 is CSVEEMAGPFMETQYF. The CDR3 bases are TGCAGCGTTGAGGAAATGGCAGGCCCGTTTATGGAGACCCAGTACTTC.

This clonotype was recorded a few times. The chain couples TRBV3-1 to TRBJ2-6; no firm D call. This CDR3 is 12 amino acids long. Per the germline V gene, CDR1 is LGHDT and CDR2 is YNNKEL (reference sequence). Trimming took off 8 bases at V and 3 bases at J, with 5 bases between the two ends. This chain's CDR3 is CASGNGANVLTF. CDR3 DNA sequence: TGTGCCAGCGGCAATGGGGCCAACGTCCTGACTTTC. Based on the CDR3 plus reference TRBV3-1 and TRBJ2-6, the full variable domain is DTAVSQTPKYLVTQMGNDKSIKCEQNLGHDTMYWYKQDSKKFLKIMFSYNNKELIINETVPNRFSPKSPDKAHLNLHINSLELGDSAVYFCASGNGANVLTFGAGSRLTVL.

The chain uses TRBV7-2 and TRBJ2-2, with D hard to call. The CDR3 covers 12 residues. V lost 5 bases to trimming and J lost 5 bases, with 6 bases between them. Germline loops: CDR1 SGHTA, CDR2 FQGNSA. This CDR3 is CASSPSTGELFF. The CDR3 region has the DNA TGTGCCAGCAGCCCTTCGACCGGGGAGCTGTTTTTT.

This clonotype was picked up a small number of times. CDR3 sequence reads: CSAGLAGERNEQFF. CDR3 coding DNA: TGCAGTGCTGGACTAGCGGGTGAACGGAATGAGCAGTTCTTC. The chain joins TRBV20-1 to TRBJ2-1; 11 nucleotides match TRBD2. Looked up from germline, CDR1 is DFQATT and CDR2 is SNEGSKA (reference sequence). J lost 7 bases, V lost 5 bases, and 7 bases had no gene match. The CDR3 totals 14 residues.

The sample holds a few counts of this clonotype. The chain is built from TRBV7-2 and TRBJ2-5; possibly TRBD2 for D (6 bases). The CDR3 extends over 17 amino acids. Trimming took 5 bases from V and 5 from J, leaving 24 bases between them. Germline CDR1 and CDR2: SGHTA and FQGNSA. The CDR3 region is CASSPGTPFGGSETQYF. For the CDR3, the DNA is TGTGCCAGCAGCCCCGGGACTCCTTTTGGGGGGTCGGAGACCCAGTACTTC. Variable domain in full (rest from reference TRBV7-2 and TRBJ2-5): GAGVSQSPSNKVTEKGKDVELRCDPISGHTALYWYRQSLGQGLEFLIYFQGNSAPDKSGLPSDRFSAERTGGSVSTLTIQRTQQEDSAVYLCASSPGTPFGGSETQYFGPGTRLLVL.

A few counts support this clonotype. The CDR3 DNA sequence: TGCGCCAGCAGCCAACAGTCGGCAGGGGGGTCGGTGGCAGATACGCAGTATTTT. It codes for CASSQQSAGGSVADTQYF. The rearrangement uses TRBV4-3 and TRBJ2-3, with D possibly being TRBD1 (7 bases). Germline V gene lookup returns CDR1 LGHNA and CDR2 YSLEER. There are 18 residues in the CDR3. Trimming pared 2 bases from V and 4 bases from J, leaving 22 bases between.

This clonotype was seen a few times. The CDR3 here is CSANPVSGMYNEQFF. The CDR3 nucleotides are TGCAGTGCAAACCCCGTAAGCGGGATGTACAATGAGCAGTTCTTC. The gene calls are TRBV20-1 and TRBJ2-1, with 7 positions matching TRBD2. The V and J ends lost 6 bases and 4 bases, in that order; junction bases with no gene match: 12. CDR3 size: 15 residues. Germline-derived CDR1 and CDR2 are DFQATT and SNEGSKA (reference sequence).

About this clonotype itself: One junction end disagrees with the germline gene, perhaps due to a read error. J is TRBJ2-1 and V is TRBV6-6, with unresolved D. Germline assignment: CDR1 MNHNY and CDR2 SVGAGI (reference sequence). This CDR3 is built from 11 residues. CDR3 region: CASSPYNERFF. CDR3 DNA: TGTGCCAGCAGCCCCTACAATGAGCGGTTCTTC.

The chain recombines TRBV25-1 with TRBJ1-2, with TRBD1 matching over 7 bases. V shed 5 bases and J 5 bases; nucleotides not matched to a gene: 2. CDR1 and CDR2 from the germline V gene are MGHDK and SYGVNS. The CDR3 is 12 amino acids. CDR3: CASSRGQYGYTF. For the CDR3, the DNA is TGTGCCAGCAGTCGGGGACAGTATGGCTACACCTTC.

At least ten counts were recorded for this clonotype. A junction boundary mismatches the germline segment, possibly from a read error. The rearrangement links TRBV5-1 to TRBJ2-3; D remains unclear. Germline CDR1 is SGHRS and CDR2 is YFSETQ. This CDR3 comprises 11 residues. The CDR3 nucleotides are TGTGCCAGCACTAACACAGATACGCAGTATTTT. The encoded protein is CASTNTDTQYF.

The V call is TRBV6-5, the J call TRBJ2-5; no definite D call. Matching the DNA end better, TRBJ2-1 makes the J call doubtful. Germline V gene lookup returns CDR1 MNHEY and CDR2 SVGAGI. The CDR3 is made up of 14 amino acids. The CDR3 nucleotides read TGTGCCAGCAGTTACTCGGGGTCCCAAGAGACCCAGTTCTTC. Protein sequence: CASSYSGSQETQFF.

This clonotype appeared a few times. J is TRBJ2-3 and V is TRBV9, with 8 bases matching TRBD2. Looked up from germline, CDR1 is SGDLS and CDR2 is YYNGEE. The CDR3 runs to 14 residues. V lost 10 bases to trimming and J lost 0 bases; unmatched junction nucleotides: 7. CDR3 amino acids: CAGASGPSTDTQYF. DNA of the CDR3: TGTGCCGGAGCTAGCGGGCCCAGCACAGATACGCAGTATTTT.

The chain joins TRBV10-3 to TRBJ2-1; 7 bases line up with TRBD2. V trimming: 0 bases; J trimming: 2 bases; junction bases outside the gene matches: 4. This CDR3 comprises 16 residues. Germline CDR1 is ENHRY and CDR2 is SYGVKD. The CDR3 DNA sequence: TGTGCCATCAGTGAGTCGCTGGCGGGGGCCTACAATGAGCAGTTCTTC. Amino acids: CAISESLAGAYNEQFF.

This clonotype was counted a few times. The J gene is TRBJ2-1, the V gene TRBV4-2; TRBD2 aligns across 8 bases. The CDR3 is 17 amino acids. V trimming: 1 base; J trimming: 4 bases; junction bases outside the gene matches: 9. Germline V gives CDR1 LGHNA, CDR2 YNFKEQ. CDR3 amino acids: CASSQGRSGRIYNEQFF. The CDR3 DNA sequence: TGTGCCAGCAGCCAAGGTCGGAGCGGGAGAATATACAATGAGCAGTTCTTC.

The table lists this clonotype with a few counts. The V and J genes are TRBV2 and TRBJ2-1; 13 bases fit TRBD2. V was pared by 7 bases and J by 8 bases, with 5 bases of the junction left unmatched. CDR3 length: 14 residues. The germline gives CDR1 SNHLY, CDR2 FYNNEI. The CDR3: CASNGLAGDHEQFF. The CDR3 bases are TGTGCCAGCAATGGACTAGCGGGAGACCATGAGCAGTTCTTC.

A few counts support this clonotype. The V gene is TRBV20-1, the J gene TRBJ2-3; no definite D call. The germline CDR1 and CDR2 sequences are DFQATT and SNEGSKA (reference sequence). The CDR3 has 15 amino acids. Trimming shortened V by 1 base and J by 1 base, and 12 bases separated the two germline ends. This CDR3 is CSARVREWGTDTQYF. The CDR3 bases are TGCAGTGCTAGAGTGCGAGAGTGGGGCACAGATACGCAGTATTTT.